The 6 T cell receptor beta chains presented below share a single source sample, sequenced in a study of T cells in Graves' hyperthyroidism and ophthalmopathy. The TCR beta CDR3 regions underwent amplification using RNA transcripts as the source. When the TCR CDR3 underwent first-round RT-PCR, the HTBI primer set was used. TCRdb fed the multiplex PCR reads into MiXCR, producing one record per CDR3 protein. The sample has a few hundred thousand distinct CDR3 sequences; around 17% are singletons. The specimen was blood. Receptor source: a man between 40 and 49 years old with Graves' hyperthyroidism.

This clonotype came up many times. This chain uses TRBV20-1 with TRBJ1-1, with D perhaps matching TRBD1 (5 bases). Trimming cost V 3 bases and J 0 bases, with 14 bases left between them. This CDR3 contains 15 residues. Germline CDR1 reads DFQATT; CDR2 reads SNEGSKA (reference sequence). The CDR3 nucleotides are TGCAGTGCTAGGGAATTGGGACTGCTGAACACTGAAGCTTTCTTT. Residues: CSARELGLLNTEAFF.

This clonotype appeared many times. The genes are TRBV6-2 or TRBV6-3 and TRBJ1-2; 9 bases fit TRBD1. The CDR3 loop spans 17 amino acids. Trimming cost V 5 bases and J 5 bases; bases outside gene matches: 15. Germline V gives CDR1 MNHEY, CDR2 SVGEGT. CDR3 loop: CASSPTIAGTGLYGYTF. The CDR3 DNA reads TGTGCCAGCAGTCCTACTATTGCCGGGACAGGGTTATATGGCTACACCTTC.

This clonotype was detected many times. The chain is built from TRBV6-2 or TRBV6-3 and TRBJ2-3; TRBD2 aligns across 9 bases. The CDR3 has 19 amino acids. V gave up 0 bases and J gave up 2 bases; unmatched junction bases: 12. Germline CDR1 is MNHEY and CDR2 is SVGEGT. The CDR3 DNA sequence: TGTGCCAGCAGTTACTCAACGCAGATAGCGGGGGATTCCACAGATACGCAGTATTTT. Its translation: CASSYSTQIAGDSTDTQYF.

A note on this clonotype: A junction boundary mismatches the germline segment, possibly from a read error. The CDR3 nucleotides are TGTGCCAGCAACCAAGGGGCAGGGGGCGGGGAGCAGTACTTC. This encodes CASNQGAGGGEQYF. V usage is TRBV4-2 and J usage is TRBJ2-7, with 8 bases that match TRBD1. CDR1 is LGHNA, CDR2 YNFKEQ, per germline. This CDR3 region has 14 residues.

The CDR3 sequence: CASIKPGSYNEQFF. CDR3 coding DNA: TGTGCCAGCATCAAACCGGGGAGTTACAATGAGCAGTTCTTC. The chain uses TRBV6-2 or TRBV6-3 and TRBJ2-1; perhaps TRBD2 as D (5 bases). V was trimmed by 7 bases and J by 4 bases, leaving 14 bases between them. This CDR3 has 14 residues. The germline V gene encodes CDR1 MNHEY and CDR2 SVGEGT.

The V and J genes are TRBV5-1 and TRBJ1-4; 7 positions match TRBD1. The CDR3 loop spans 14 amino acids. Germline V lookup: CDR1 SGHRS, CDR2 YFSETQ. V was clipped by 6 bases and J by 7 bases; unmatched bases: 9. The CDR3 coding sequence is TGCGCCAGCACCAGACAGGGAAGGGGTGAAAAACTGTTTTTT. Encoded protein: CASTRQGRGEKLFF.